This T cell receptor (beta chain) is from a study of Graves' ophthalmopathy and Graves' hyperthyroidism. Germline CDR1 and CDR2: SQVTM and ANQGSEA. The CDR3 is made up of 13 amino acids. V lost 3 bases and J 1 base, leaving 9 bases between the germline ends. Researchers turned away patients with other autoimmune diseases, uncontrolled infections, pregnancy or lactation. PBMCs were isolated by Ficoll-Paque density gradient centrifugation, using 7.5 to 10 ml of fresh peripheral blood as the starting material. In this sample, this clonotype turned up many times. Its antigen is currently unknown. Findings and limits, study-wide: Blood repertoires reportedly contained most expanded thyroid clonotypes above 0.001 frequency. Ophthalmopathy cases were distinguished from stable hyperthyroidism by a 13-signature model, reaching about 85% sensitivity and 81.08% specificity.

RNA transcripts were the source from which TCR beta CDR3 regions were amplified. RT-PCR was first run with HTBI primers, then multiplex PCR in a second round. TCRdb re-called the multiplex PCR reads with MiXCR, one entry per CDR3 protein. This sample yields roughly 160,000 distinct CDR3 sequences, of which over 35% are seen a single time; roughly 6% belongs to the top ten. This TCR derives from a woman aged 40 to 50 with Graves' ophthalmopathy. The chain carries TRBV29-1 and TRBJ1-2; maybe TRBD1 (5 bases). The sample comprised peripheral blood. CDR3 amino acids: CSVEGRDNYGYTF. CDR3 coding DNA: TGCAGCGTTGAGGGACGCGATAACTATGGCTACACCTTC.